This TCR beta chain derives from a study of patients and donors after allogeneic stem cell transplantation. This clonotype was seen a handful of times. The germline CDR1 and CDR2 sequences are SGDLS and YYNGEE. V dropped 4 bases and J dropped 6 bases, with 11 bases sitting between them. The CDR3 has 13 residues. TCRdb re-derived calls from the RT-PCR reads in MiXCR, one entry per CDR3 protein. Among approximately 410,000 distinct CDR3 sequences listed, around 16% were seen once. This receptor was obtained from a human donor who was either an allogeneic HSCT recipient or a stem cell or donor lymphocyte infusion donor (not recorded which). It is not recorded whose cells these are; they may come from a transplant donor. The chain uses TRBV9 and TRBJ2-1; TRBD2 might be the D (6 bases). The sequencing sample was made of blood, either unsorted or a sorted T cell fraction (not recorded which). CDR3 nucleotide sequence: TGTGCCAGCAGCCCCACTAGCCCCAATGAGCAGTTCTTC. Residues: CASSPTSPNEQFF.